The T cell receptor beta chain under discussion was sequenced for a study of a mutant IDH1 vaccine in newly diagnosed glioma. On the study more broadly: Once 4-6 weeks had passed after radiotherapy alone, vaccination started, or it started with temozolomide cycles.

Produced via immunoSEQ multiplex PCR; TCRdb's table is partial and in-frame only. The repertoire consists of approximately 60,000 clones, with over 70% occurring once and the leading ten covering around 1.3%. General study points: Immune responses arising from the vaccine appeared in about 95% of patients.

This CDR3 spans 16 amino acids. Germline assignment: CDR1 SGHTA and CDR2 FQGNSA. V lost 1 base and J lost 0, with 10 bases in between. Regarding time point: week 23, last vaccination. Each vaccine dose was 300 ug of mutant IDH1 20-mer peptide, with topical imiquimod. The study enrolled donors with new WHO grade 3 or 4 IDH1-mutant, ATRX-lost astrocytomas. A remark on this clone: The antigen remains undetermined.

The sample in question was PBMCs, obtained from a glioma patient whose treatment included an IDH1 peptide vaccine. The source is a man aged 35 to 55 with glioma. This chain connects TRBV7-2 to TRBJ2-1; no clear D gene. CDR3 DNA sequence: TGTGCCAGCAGCTTAGAGATAGGAAGCTCCTACAATGAGCAGTTCTTC. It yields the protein CASSLEIGSSYNEQFF.